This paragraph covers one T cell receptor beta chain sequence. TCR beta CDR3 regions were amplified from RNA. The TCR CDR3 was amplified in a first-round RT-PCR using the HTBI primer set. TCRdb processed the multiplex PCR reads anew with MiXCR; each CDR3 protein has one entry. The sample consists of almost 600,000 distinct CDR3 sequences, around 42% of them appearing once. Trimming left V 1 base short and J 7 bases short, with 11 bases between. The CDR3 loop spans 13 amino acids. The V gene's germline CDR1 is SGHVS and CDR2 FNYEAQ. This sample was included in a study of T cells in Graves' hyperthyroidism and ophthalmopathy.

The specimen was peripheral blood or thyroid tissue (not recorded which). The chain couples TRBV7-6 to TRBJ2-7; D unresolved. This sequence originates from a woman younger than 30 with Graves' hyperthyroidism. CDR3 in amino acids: CASSLERVEEQYF. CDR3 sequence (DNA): TGTGCCAGCAGCTTAGAAAGGGTGGAGGAGCAGTACTTC.